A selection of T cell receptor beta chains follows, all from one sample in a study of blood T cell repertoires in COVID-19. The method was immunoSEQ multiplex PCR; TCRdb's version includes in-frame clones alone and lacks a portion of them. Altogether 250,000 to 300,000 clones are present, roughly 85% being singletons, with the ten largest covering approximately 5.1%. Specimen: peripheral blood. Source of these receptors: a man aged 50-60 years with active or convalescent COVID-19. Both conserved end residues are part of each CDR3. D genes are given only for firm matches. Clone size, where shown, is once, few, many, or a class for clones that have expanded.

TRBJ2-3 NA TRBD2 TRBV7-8 CASSPVTSGNTDTQYF TGTGCCAGCAGCCCCGTAACTAGCGGGAATACAGATACGCAGTATTTT
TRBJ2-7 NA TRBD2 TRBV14 CASSQGLAAWGQYF TGTGCCAGCAGCCAAGGACTAGCGGCCTGGGGGCAGTACTTC
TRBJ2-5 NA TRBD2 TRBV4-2 CASSQGFAGAPETQYF TGTGCCAGCAGCCAAGGCTTCGCGGGAGCGCCAGAGACCCAGTACTTC
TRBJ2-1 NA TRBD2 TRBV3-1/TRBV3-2 CASSQDTGRGEQFF TGTGCCAGCAGCCAAGACACCGGGAGGGGTGAGCAGTTCTTC
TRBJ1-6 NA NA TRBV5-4 CASSPSGGKNSPLHF TGTGCCAGCAGCCCGTCGGGGGGTAAAAATTCACCCCTCCACTTT
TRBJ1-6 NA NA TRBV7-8 CASSLGVAGRGSPLHF TGTGCCAGCAGCTTAGGGGTAGCGGGGCGTGGGTCACCCCTCCACTTT
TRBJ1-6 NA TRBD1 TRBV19 CASSQPGQGIPLHF TGTGCCAGTAGTCAACCGGGACAGGGAATACCCCTCCACTTT
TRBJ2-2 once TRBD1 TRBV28 CASSLATGYTGELFF TGTGCCAGCAGTTTGGCGACAGGGTACACCGGGGAGCTGTTTTTT
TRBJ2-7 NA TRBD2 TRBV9 CASSSLPGLAGPSSYEQYF TGTGCCAGCAGCTCACTCCCGGGACTAGCGGGTCCGAGCTCCTACGAGCAGTACTTC
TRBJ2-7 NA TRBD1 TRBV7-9 CASSLLQGALNEQYF TGTGCCAGCAGCTTACTACAGGGGGCGCTCAACGAGCAGTACTTC
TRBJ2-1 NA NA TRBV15 CATELYNEQFF TGTGCCACCGAACTATACAATGAGCAGTTCTTC
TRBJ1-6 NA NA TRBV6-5 CASSLGSTYNSPLHF TGTGCCAGCAGTCTAGGGAGTACCTATAATTCACCCCTCCACTTT
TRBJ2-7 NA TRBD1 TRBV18 CASSPPGQPRGSYYEQYF TGTGCCAGCTCACCCCCGGGACAGCCAAGGGGAAGCTACTACGAGCAGTACTTC
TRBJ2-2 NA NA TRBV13 CASSGNTGELFF TGTGCCAGCTCCGGGAACACCGGGGAGCTGTTTTTT
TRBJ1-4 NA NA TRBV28 CASTRTGRTLSEKLFF TGTGCCAGCACTCGAACCGGGCGGACTCTAAGTGAAAAACTGTTTTTT
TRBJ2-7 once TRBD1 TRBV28 CASSSPRTGSRSYEQYF TGTGCCAGCAGTTCGCCTAGGACAGGGTCCAGGTCCTACGAGCAGTACTTC
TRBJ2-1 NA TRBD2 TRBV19 CASSTTSGSYEQFF TGTGCCAGTAGTACGACTAGCGGGAGCTATGAGCAGTTCTTC
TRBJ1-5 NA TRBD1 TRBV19 CASTRDRIKGQPQHF TGTGCCAGTACTCGGGACAGGATAAAAGGTCAGCCCCAGCATTTT
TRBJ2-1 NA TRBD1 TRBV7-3 CASSVDRGSYNEQFF TGTGCCAGCAGCGTCGACAGGGGGTCCTACAATGAGCAGTTCTTC
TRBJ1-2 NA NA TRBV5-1 CASSFEGSIGYTF TGCGCCAGCAGCTTCGAAGGGAGTATTGGTTACACCTTC
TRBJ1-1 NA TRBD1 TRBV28 CASSLAGQYTEAFF TGTGCCAGCAGTTTGGCGGGACAGTACACTGAAGCTTTCTTT
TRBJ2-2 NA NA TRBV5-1 CASSARDTRTGELFF TGCGCCAGCAGCGCCCGGGACACCCGCACCGGGGAGCTGTTTTTT
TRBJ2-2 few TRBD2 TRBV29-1 CSVDFFSGGPCLPNTGELFF TGCAGCGTTGACTTCTTTTCGGGGGGACCATGCCTTCCGAACACCGGGGAGCTGTTTTTT
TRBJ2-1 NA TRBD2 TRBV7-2 CASSLGSGRGRTNEQFF TGTGCCAGCAGCTTGGGTAGCGGGAGAGGGCGGACCAATGAGCAGTTCTTC
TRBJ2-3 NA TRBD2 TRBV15 CATGMGGGATDTQYF TGTGCCACGGGCATGGGCGGGGGGGCCACAGATACGCAGTATTTT
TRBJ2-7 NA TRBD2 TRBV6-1 CASSEPSGSYEQYF TGTGCCAGCAGTGAACCTAGCGGGTCCTACGAGCAGTACTTC
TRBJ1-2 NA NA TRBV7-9 CASPSPRGNYGYTF TGTGCCAGTCCATCACCACGCGGGAACTATGGCTACACCTTC
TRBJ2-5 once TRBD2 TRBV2 CASSEPLAGAETQYF TGTGCCAGCAGCGAACCCTTAGCGGGAGCGGAGACCCAGTACTTC
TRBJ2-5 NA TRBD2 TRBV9 CASSPGTSVQETQYF TGTGCCAGCAGCCCCGGGACTAGCGTTCAAGAGACCCAGTACTTC
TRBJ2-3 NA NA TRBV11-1 CASSFGDTQYF TGTGCCAGCAGCTTCGGAGATACGCAGTATTTT
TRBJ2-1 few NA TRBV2 CASRDTGSNNEQFF TGTGCCAGCCGGGACACTGGTTCCAACAATGAGCAGTTCTTC
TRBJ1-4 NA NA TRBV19 CASSIGGRGEKLFF TGTGCCAGTAGTATAGGGGGCAGGGGTGAAAAACTGTTTTTT